This is a list of T cell receptor beta chains from one sample in a study of blood T cells in healthy people across ages. Each CDR3 protein gets one entry after TCRdb re-called the 5' RACE reads with MiXCR. The profile covers more than 900,000 distinct CDR3 sequences, with 25% to 30% appearing a single time and 9.5% to 13% taken by the ten largest. The same data also went into a second study, on T cells of mothers and their children.

What was sequenced was blood. These receptors originate from a woman aged 40 to 55 in good health. Each CDR3 is given with its conserved first and last residue. A D gene is named only where the DNA matches it firmly. Clone size is shown for a subset of rows, as once, few, many or a class of expanded clone.

cdr3_nt cdr3_aa d_call j_call v_call clone_size
TGCGCCAGCAGACGTCATAGCGGGGGGGCCGAGGATACGCAGTATTTT CASRRHSGGAEDTQYF TRBD2 TRBJ2-3 TRBV5-1 -
TGTGCCAGCAGCCAGCGGGGATCCGGCAATGAGCAGTTCTTC CASSQRGSGNEQFF - TRBJ2-1 TRBV3-1 -
TGCGCTAGCAGCCAAGACAGCGCCTTAAATTCACCCCTCCACTTT CASSQDSALNSPLHF - TRBJ1-6 TRBV4-1 -
TGCGCCAGCAGCCAATTAACCGGGACCCCCTACGAGCAGTACTTC CASSQLTGTPYEQYF - TRBJ2-7 TRBV4-3 -
TGTGCCAGTAGTAGGAGGAACTATGGCTACACCTTC CASSRRNYGYTF - TRBJ1-2 TRBV19 many
TGCGCCAGCAAAACCCGGGGGGGCACAGATACGCAGTATTTT CASKTRGGTDTQYF TRBD2 TRBJ2-3 TRBV5-1 -
TGTGCCAGCAGCCCCTTCCCCCGGGACACGTGGAATGAAAAACTGTTTTTT CASSPFPRDTWNEKLFF - TRBJ1-4 TRBV4-2 few
TGTGCCAGCAGTTATAAAGGAGAGGGAAACACCATATATTTT CASSYKGEGNTIYF - TRBJ1-3 TRBV6-6 -
TGTGCCAACAGCTTAGATCGGGGGGTGCGGGAGACCCAGTACTTC CANSLDRGVRETQYF TRBD2 TRBJ2-5 TRBV7-9 -
TGTGCCAGCAGCGGACAGGGGGAAATGCGAGAGACCCAGTACTTC CASSGQGEMRETQYF TRBD1 TRBJ2-5 TRBV9 many
TGTGCCAGCAGTCCGGGACACAACACCGGGGAGCTGTTTTTT CASSPGHNTGELFF - TRBJ2-2 TRBV12-3/TRBV12-4 -
TGTGCCAGCAGCCGTACGTGGGACAGGGGCAATCAGCCCCAGCATTTT CASSRTWDRGNQPQHF TRBD1 TRBJ1-5 TRBV27 -
TGTGCCAGCTCACCAGGCAGGGGGCTCACTGGGGCCAACGTCCTGACTTTC CASSPGRGLTGANVLTF TRBD1 TRBJ2-6 TRBV18 few
TGTGCCAGCAGCCAAGATCTGTTGGGAGGCGAAAAACTGTTTTTT CASSQDLLGGEKLFF - TRBJ1-4 TRBV3-1 many
TGTGCCAGCAGCCCTACATGGCAGGGCACTGAAGCTTTCTTT CASSPTWQGTEAFF - TRBJ1-1 TRBV7-9 -
TGCGCCAGCAGCCCGGGGGCGGGGAGCGGGTTTTCCTACGAGCAGTACTTC CASSPGAGSGFSYEQYF - TRBJ2-7 TRBV5-1 many
TGCAGTGCTAGAGATCACAGGACAGTAGCCTATGGCTACACCTTC CSARDHRTVAYGYTF - TRBJ1-2 TRBV20-1 -
TGTGCCAGCAGTTCCGGTTTCGCTGGGGCCAACGCCCTGACTTTC CASSSGFAGANALTF - TRBJ2-6 TRBV6-5 -
TGCGCCAGCAGCTTGGCAGGGGGCCTGCTGTTTTTT CASSLAGGLLFF TRBD1 TRBJ2-2 TRBV5-1 -
TGCGCCAGCAGCACTCGACTAGCGTCAGATACGCAGTATTTT CASSTRLASDTQYF TRBD2 TRBJ2-3 TRBV5-1 -
TGCGCCAGCAGCTTGGTCACCAGGAACACTGAAGCTTTCTTT CASSLVTRNTEAFF - TRBJ1-1 TRBV5-1 -
TGCAGTCCAGACTTCCGGGGGGCACAAGAGACCCAGTACTTC CSPDFRGAQETQYF - TRBJ2-5 TRBV20-1 -
TGTGCCACCAGAGAACCGGGACTAGCGGGGGGAGGCTCCTACAATGAGCAGTTCTTC CATREPGLAGGGSYNEQFF TRBD2 TRBJ2-1 TRBV15 -
TGCGCCAGCAGCTCAGACGCAACTAGCGGGGGGCTTAGGAGCTCCTACAATGAGCAGTACTTC CASSSDATSGGLRSSYNEQYF TRBD2 TRBJ2-7 TRBV5-1 -
TGTGCCAGCAGCTTAGCGGGGAGACAGGGGTCTGACGAGCAGTACTTC CASSLAGRQGSDEQYF TRBD1 TRBJ2-7 TRBV7-9 many
TGCAGTGCCCGGGCGGGGGAGACTGAAGCTTTCTTT CSARAGETEAFF - TRBJ1-1 TRBV20-1 -
TGTGCCAGCAGCTTAGGGTCAAATACGCAGTATTTT CASSLGSNTQYF - TRBJ2-3 TRBV11-2 once
TGTGCTAGCAGCCCAAGCGGGGGGGCCGGCGAGACCCAGTTCTTC CASSPSGGAGETQFF TRBD2 TRBJ2-1 TRBV7-7 -
TGCGCCAGCAGCGCAACCCGGGACAGAGCCTACGAGCAGTACTTC CASSATRDRAYEQYF TRBD1 TRBJ2-7 TRBV5-1 few
TGCGCCAGCAGCCTCTCACAGGGGGCCAGCACTGAAGCTTTCTTT CASSLSQGASTEAFF TRBD1 TRBJ1-1 TRBV4-1 -
TGTGCCAGCAGTTCTGGCCAGGGCCCCTACGGGCAGTACTTC CASSSGQGPYGQYF - TRBJ2-4 TRBV12-3/TRBV12-4 -
TGTGCCAGCAGCTTAATCCACTACCCCTACAGGAATGAGCAGTTCTTC CASSLIHYPYRNEQFF - TRBJ2-1 TRBV7-2 -
TGTGCCAGCAGCTACGCAGGGGCCTACAATGAGCAGTTCTTC CASSYAGAYNEQFF - TRBJ2-1 TRBV11-2 -
TGTGCCAGCAGTTACGAATTCCCCCGGGGACGGGCAGATACGCAGTATTTT CASSYEFPRGRADTQYF - TRBJ2-3 TRBV6-6 -
TGCAGCGTTAACGGGCTTGGGGAGACCCAGTACTTC CSVNGLGETQYF - TRBJ2-5 TRBV29-1 many
TGTGCCAGCAGCTTGTACAGATTCTATGGCTACACCTTC CASSLYRFYGYTF - TRBJ1-2 TRBV5-6 -
TGTGCCAGCAGCGCCGGGCCAGGTCTTTACGAGCAGTACTTC CASSAGPGLYEQYF - TRBJ2-7 TRBV7-9 many
TGCAGTGCTAGGTTGCCCGCGGGAGGGGGAAGCTCCTACGAGCAGTACTTC CSARLPAGGGSSYEQYF TRBD2 TRBJ2-7 TRBV20-1 -
TGTGCCAGCAGCCCGACGGTCAATACCAAAAACATTCAGTACTTC CASSPTVNTKNIQYF - TRBJ2-4 TRBV7-2 many
TGTGCCAGCAGATACGGGACAGGTCGAGCTAACTATGGCTACACCTTC CASRYGTGRANYGYTF TRBD1 TRBJ1-2 TRBV7-9 many
TGTGCCAGCAGTCACGGACAGGGGGGGGTTCATCAGCCCCAGCATTTT CASSHGQGGVHQPQHF TRBD1 TRBJ1-5 TRBV12-3/TRBV12-4 -
TGTGCCAGCAGTTACTCGAGGGCAGGAGGAGACTATGGCTACACCTTC CASSYSRAGGDYGYTF - TRBJ1-2 TRBV6-5 -
TGTGCCAGCTCACCCCAGCCCCCTGAAGCTTTCTTT CASSPQPPEAFF - TRBJ1-1 TRBV18 -
TGTGCCAGCAGCCCTAGCGACCCGAACACCGGGGAGCTGTTTTTT CASSPSDPNTGELFF - TRBJ2-2 TRBV9 -
TGTGCCAGCTGCCAGACTAGCGGCTCCTACGAGCAGTACTTC CASCQTSGSYEQYF TRBD2 TRBJ2-7 TRBV12-3/TRBV12-4 few
TGTGCCAGCACCGCGGACAGGGGTAATTCACCCCTCCACTTT CASTADRGNSPLHF TRBD1 TRBJ1-6 TRBV12-3/TRBV12-4 few
TGTGCCACCAGTGATTATGATACAGGGGCAGCTAACTATGGCTACACCTTC CATSDYDTGAANYGYTF TRBD1 TRBJ1-2 TRBV24-1 few
TGTGCCAGCAGCCAAGTTGGCTCAGGGGGCAGTCGTGGCTACACCTTC CASSQVGSGGSRGYTF TRBD1 TRBJ1-2 TRBV4-2 once
TGTGCCAGCAGCCCCTCGGGACGGTGGGGCTACACCTTC CASSPSGRWGYTF - TRBJ1-2 TRBV6-5 -
TGTGCCAGCAGCTTACGGGGACTCAACACCTACAATGAGCAGTTCTTC CASSLRGLNTYNEQFF - TRBJ2-1 TRBV7-2 -
TGTGCCAGCAGTCGCTTTGGACCCCCGAACACTGAAGCTTTCTTT CASSRFGPPNTEAFF - TRBJ1-1 TRBV6-5 -
TGTGTCAGCAGCCAGGGGGCCCGAATACTAGCCAAAAACATTCAGTACTTC CVSSQGARILAKNIQYF TRBD1 TRBJ2-4 TRBV3-1 few
TGCAGTGCTAGTGGGACCTTTCCCTGGGAGCTGTTTTTT CSASGTFPWELFF - TRBJ2-2 TRBV20-1 -